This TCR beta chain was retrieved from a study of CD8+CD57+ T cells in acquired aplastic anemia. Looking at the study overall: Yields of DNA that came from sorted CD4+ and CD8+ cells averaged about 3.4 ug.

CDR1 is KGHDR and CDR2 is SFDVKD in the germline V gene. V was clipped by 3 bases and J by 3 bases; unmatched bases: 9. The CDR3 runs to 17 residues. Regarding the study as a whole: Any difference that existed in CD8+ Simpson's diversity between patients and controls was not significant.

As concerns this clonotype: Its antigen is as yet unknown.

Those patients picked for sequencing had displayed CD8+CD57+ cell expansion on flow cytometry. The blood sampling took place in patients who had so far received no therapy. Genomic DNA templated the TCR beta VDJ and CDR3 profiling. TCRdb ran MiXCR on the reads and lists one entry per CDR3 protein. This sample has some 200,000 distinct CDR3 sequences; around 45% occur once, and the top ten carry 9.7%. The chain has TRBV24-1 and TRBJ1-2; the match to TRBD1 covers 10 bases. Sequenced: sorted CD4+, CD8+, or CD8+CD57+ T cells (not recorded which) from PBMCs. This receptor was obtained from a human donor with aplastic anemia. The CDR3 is CATSDLRQGAKDYGYTF. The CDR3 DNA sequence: TGTGCCACCAGTGATCTTAGACAGGGGGCGAAAGACTATGGCTACACCTTC.